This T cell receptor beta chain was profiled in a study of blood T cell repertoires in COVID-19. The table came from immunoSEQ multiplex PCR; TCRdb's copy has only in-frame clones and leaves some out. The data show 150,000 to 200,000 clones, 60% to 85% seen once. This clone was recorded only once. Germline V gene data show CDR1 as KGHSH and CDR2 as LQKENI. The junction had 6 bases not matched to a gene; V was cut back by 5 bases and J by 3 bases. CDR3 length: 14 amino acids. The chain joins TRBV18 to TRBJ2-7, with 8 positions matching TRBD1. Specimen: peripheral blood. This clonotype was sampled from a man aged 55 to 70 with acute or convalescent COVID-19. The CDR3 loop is CASSTTGDGYEQYF. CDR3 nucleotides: TGTGCCAGCTCAACGACAGGGGATGGCTACGAGCAGTACTTC. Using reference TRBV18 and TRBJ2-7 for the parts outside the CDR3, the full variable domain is NAGVMQNPRHLVRRRGQEARLRCSPMKGHSHVYWYRQLPEEGLKFMVYLQKENIIDESGMPKERFSAEFPKEGPSILRIQQVVRGDSAAYFCASSTTGDGYEQYFGPGTRLTVT.